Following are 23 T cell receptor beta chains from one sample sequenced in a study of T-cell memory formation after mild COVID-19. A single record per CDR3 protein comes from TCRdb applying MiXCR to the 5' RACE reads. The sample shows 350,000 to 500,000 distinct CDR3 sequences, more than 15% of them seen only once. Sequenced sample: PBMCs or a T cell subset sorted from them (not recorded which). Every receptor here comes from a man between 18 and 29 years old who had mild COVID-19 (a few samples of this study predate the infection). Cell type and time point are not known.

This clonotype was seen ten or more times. The CDR3 protein is CSAGRGDTEAFF. The CDR3 DNA reads as TGCAGTGCTGGCCGCGGGGACACTGAAGCTTTCTTT. The rearrangement joins TRBV20-1 to TRBJ1-1; D remains ambiguous. Germline V gives CDR1 DFQATT, CDR2 SNEGSKA (reference sequence). V shed 5 bases and J shed 3 bases, with 10 bases lying between them. The CDR3 totals 12 residues.

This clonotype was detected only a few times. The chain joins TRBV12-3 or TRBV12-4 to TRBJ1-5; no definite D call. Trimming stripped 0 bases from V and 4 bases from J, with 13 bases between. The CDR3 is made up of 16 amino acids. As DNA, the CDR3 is TGTGCCAGCAGTTTAGCGCGGCGGGTCCTAAATCAGCCCCAGCATTTT. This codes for CASSLARRVLNQPQHF.

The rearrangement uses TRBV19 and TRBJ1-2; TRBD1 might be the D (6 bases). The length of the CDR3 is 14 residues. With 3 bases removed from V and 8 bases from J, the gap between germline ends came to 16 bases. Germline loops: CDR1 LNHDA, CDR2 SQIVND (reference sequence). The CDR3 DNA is TGTGCCAGTAGTATCCCCCCTACAGGGTTCGGCTACACCTTC. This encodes CASSIPPTGFGYTF.

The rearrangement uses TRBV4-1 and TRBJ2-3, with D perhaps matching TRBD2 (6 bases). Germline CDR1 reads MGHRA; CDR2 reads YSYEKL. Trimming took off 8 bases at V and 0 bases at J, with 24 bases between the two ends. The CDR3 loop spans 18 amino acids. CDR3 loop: CASRPVRGRRKSTDTQYF. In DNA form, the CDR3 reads TGCGCCAGCCGCCCAGTTCGGGGGAGACGGAAGAGCACAGATACGCAGTATTTT.

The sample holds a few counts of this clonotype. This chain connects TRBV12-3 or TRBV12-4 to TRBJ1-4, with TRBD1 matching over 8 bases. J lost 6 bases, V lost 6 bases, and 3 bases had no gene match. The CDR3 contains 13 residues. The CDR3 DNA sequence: TGTGCCAGCAGGCCGACAGGGGATGAAAAACTGTTTTTT. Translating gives CASRPTGDEKLFF.

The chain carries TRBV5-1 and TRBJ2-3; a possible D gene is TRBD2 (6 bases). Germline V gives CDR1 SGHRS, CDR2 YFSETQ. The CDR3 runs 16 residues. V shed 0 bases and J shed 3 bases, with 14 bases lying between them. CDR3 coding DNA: TGCGCCAGCAGCTTGGGCGCACACGGACTAACAGATACGCAGTATTTT. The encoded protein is CASSLGAHGLTDTQYF.

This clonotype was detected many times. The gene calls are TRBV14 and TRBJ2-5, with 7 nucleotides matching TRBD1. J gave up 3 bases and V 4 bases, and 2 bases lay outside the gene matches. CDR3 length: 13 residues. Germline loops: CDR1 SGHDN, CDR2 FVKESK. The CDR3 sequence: CASSRGQKETQYF. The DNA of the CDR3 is TGTGCCAGCAGCCGGGGACAGAAAGAGACCCAGTACTTC.

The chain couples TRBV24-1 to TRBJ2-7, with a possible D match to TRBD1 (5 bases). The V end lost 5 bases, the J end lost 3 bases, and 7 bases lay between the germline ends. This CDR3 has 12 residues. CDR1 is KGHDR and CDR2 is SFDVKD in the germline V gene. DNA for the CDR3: TGTGCCACCAGTGTAGACAGCTACGAGCAGTACTTC. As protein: CATSVDSYEQYF.

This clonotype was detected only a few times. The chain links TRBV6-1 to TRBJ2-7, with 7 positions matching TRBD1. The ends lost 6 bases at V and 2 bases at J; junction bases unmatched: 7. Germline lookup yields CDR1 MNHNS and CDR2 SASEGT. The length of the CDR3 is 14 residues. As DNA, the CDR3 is TGTGCCAGCAGACCGGGACAGCCAACCTACGAGCAGTACTTC. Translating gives CASRPGQPTYEQYF.

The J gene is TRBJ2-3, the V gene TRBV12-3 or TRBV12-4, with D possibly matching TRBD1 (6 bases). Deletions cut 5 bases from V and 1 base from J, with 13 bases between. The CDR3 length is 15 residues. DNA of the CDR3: TGTGCCAGCAGTCCACTAGGGGGACGCACAGATACGCAGTATTTT. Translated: CASSPLGGRTDTQYF.

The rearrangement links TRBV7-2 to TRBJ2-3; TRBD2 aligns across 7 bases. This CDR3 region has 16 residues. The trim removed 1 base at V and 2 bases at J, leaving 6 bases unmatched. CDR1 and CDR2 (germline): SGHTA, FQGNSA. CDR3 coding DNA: TGTGCCAGCAGCTTAGTGCGGGGGTTTTCCACAGATACGCAGTATTTT. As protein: CASSLVRGFSTDTQYF.

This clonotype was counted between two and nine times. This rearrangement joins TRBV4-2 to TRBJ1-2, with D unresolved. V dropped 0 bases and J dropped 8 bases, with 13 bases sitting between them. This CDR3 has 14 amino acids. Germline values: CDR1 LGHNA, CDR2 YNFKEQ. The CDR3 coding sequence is TGTGCCAGCAGCCAAGATGAGGGCATAAGCGGCTACACCTTC. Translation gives CASSQDEGISGYTF.

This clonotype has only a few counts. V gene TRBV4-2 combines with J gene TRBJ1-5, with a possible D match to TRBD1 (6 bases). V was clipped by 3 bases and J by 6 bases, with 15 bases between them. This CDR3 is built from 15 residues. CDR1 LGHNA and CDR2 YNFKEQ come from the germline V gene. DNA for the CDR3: TGTGCCAGCAGCCAGCAGCTACAGGGAGGTCAGCCCCAGCATTTT. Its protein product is CASSQQLQGGQPQHF.

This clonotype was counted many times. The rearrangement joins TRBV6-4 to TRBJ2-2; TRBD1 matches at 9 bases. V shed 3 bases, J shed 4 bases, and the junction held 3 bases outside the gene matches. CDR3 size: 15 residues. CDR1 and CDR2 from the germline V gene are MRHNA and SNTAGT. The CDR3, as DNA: TGTGCCAGCAGTGAGGAGACAGGGGGCACCGGGGAGCTGTTTTTT. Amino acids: CASSEETGGTGELFF.

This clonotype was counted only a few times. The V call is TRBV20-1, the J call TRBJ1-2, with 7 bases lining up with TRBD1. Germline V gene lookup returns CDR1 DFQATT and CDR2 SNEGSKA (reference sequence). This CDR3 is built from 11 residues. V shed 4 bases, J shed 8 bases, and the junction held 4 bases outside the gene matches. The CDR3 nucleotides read TGCAGTGCTATATCAGGGGGAGGCTACACCTTC. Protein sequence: CSAISGGGYTF.

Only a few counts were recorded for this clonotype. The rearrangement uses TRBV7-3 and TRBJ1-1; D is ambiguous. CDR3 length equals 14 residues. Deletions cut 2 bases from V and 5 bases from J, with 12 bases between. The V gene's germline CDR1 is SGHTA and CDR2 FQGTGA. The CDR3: CASSLFGVGTEAFF. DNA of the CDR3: TGTGCCAGCAGCTTATTTGGGGTGGGGACTGAAGCTTTCTTT.

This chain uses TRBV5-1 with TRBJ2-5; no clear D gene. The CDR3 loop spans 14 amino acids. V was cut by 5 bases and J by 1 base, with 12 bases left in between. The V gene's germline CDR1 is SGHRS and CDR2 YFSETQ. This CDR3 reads CASRTWGLQETQYF. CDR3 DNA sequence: TGCGCCAGCAGGACCTGGGGTCTCCAAGAGACCCAGTACTTC.

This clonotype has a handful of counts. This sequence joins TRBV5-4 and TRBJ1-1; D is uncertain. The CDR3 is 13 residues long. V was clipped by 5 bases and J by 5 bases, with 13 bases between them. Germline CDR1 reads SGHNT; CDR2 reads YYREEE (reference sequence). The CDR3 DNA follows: TGTGCCAGCAGTAGGGAGTTCTCAACTGAAGCTTTCTTT. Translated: CASSREFSTEAFF.

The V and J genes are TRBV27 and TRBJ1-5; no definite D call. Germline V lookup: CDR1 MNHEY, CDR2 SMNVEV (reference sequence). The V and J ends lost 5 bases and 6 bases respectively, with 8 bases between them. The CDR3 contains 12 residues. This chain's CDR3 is CASSRAGQPQHF. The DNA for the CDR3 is TGTGCCAGCAGTCGCGCAGGTCAGCCCCAGCATTTT.

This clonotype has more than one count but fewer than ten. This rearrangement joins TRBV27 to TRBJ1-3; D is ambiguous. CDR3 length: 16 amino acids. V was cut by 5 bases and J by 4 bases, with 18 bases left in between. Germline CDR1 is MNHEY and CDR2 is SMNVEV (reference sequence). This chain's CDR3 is CASSQYYSSEGNTIYF. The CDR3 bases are TGTGCCAGCAGTCAATACTACTCTTCTGAGGGAAACACCATATATTTT.

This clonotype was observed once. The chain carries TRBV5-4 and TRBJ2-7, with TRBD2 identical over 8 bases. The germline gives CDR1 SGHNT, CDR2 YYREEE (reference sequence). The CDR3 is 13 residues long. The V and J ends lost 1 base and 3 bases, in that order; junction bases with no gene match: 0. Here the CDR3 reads CASSLTSGYEQYF. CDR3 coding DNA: TGTGCCAGCAGCTTGACTAGCGGCTACGAGCAGTACTTC.

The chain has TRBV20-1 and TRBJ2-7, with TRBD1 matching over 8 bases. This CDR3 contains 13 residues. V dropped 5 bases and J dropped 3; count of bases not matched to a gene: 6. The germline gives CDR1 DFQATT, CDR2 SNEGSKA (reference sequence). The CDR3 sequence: CSAPGTGIYEQYF. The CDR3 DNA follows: TGCAGTGCTCCCGGGACAGGCATCTACGAGCAGTACTTC.

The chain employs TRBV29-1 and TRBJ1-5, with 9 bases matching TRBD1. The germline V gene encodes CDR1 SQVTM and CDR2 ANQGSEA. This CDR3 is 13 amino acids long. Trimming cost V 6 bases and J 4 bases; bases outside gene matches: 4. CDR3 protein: CSVGQGVNQPQHF. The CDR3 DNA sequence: TGCAGCGTGGGACAGGGTGTTAATCAGCCCCAGCATTTT.